A single sample gave rise to the 4 T cell receptor beta chains below, sequenced in a study of CD8+CD57+ T cells in acquired aplastic anemia. Whoever was chosen for sequencing had shown CD8+CD57+ cell expansion by flow cytometry. Profiles of TCR beta VDJ and CDR3 were generated from a genomic DNA template. TCRdb fed the reads into MiXCR, producing one record per CDR3 protein. Of 180,000 or so distinct CDR3 sequences in the sample, more than 60% were seen once. Specimen: sorted CD4+, CD8+, or CD8+CD57+ T cells (not recorded which) from PBMCs. The origin of the receptors is a human donor with aplastic anemia.

The V gene is TRBV14, the J gene TRBJ1-1; 7 bases match TRBD1. The trim removed 4 bases at V and 0 bases at J, leaving 20 bases unmatched. Germline lookup yields CDR1 SGHDN and CDR2 FVKESK. This CDR3 region has 20 residues. The CDR3 region is CASSPYTLSDREYMNTEAFF. Here the CDR3 DNA reads TGTGCCAGCAGCCCCTACACCTTATCAGACAGGGAATATATGAACACTGAAGCTTTCTTT.

The table lists this clonotype with a few counts. The V gene is TRBV15, the J gene TRBJ2-1; D ambiguous. The CDR3 has 14 residues. V lost 1 base and J lost 6, with 10 bases in between. The germline gives CDR1 LNHNV, CDR2 YYDKDF (reference sequence). CDR3 protein: CATSRARPANEQFF. The CDR3 nucleotides are TGTGCCACCAGCAGAGCCCGACCAGCCAATGAGCAGTTCTTC.

This clonotype was counted many times. The chain joins TRBV12-3 or TRBV12-4 to TRBJ1-5, with D possibly TRBD1 on 5 matching bases. This CDR3 has 16 residues. Trimming removed 1 base from V and 1 base from J, with 11 bases in between. This CDR3 reads CASSLGGVASNQPQHF. The CDR3 coding sequence is TGTGCCAGCAGTTTAGGGGGGGTGGCGAGCAATCAGCCCCAGCATTTT.

J is TRBJ2-1 and V is TRBV20-1; D might be TRBD1 (5 bases). V was trimmed by 6 bases and J by 8 bases, leaving 8 bases between them. The CDR3 spans 10 residues. Germline V gives CDR1 DFQATT, CDR2 SNEGSKA (reference sequence). The CDR3 here is CSATRDEQFF. The DNA of the CDR3 is TGCAGTGCGACCAGGGATGAGCAGTTCTTC.